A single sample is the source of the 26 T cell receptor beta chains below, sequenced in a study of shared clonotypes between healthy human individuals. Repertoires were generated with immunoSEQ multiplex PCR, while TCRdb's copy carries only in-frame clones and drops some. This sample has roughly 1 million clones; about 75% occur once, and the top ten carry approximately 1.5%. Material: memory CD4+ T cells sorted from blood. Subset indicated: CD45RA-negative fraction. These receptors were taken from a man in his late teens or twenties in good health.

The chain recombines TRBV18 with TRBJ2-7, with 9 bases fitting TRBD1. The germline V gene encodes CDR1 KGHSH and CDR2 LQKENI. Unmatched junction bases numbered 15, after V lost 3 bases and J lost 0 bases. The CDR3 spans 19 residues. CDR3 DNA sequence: TGTGCCAGCTCACCCCAACCCCTGGCCGGGACAGGGATCTCCTACGAGCAGTACTTC. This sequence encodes CASSPQPLAGTGISYEQYF.

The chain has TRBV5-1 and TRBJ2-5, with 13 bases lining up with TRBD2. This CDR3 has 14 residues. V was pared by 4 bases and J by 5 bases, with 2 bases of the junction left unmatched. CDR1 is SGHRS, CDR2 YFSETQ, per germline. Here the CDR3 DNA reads TGCGCCAGCAGCCGGACTAGCGGGGGTGAGACCCAGTACTTC. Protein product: CASSRTSGGETQYF.

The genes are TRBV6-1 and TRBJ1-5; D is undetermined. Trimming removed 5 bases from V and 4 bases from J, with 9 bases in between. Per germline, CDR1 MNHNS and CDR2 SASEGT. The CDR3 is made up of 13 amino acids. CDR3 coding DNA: TGTGCCAGCAGTATATTTGGGAATCAGCCCCAGCATTTT. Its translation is CASSIFGNQPQHF.

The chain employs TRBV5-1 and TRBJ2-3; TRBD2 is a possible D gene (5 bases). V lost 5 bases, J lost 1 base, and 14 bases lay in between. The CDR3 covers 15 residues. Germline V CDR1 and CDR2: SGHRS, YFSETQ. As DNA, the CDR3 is TGCGCCAGCAGGTGGATGGGGAGAGGCACAGATACGCAGTATTTT. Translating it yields CASRWMGRGTDTQYF.

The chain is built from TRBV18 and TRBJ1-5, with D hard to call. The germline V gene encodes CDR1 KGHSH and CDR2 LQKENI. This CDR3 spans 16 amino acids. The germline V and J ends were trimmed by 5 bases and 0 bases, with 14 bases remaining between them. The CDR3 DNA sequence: TGTGCCAGCTCATCAGCCGGGCCCCATAGCAATCAGCCCCAGCATTTT. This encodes CASSSAGPHSNQPQHF.

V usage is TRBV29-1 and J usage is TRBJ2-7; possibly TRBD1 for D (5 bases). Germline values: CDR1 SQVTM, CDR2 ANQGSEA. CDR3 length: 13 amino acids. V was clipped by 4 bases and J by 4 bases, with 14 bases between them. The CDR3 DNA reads TGCAGCGTTGTGATACAGGACACGTACGAGCAGTACTTC. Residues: CSVVIQDTYEQYF.

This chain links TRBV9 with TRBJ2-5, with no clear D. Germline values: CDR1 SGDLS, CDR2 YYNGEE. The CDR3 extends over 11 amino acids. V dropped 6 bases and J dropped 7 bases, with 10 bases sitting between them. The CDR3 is CASTGWGTQYF. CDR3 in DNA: TGTGCCAGCACCGGATGGGGGACCCAGTACTTC.

The CDR3 DNA reads as TGTGCCAGCAGCTTTAGAGGGGGGAGTCAGCCCCAGCATTTT. Protein: CASSFRGGSQPQHF. V is TRBV5-6 and J is TRBJ1-5; possibly TRBD1 for D (6 bases). Trimming pared 2 bases from V and 6 bases from J, leaving 12 bases between. The V gene's germline CDR1 is SGHDT and CDR2 YYEEEE. The CDR3 consists of 14 residues.

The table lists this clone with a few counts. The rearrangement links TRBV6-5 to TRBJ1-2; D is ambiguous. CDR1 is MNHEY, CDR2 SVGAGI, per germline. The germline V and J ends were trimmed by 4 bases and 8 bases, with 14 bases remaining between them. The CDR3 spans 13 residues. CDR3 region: CASSSRPSDGYTF. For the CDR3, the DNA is TGTGCCAGCAGTTCCAGACCGTCGGACGGCTACACCTTC.

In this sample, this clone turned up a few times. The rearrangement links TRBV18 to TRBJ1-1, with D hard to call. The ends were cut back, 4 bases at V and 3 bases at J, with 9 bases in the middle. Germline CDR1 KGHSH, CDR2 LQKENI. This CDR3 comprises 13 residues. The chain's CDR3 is CASSQGIDTEAFF. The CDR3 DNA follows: TGTGCCAGCTCACAGGGTATCGACACTGAAGCTTTCTTT.

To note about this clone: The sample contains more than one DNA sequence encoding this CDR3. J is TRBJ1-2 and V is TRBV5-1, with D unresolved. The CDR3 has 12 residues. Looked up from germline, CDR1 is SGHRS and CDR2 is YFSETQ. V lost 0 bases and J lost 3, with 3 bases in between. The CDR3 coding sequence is TGCGCCAGCAGCTTGGACGACTATGGCTACACCTTC. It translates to CASSLDDYGYTF.

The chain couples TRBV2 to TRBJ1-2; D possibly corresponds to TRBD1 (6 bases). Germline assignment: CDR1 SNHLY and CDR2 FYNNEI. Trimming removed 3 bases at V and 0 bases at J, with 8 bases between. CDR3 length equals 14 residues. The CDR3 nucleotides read TGTGCCAGCAGTGAGGACAGACCTAACTATGGCTACACCTTC. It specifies CASSEDRPNYGYTF.

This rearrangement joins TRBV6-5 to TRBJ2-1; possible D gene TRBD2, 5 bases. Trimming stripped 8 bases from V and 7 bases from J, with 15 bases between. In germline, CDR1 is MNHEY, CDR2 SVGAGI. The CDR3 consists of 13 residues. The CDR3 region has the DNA TGTGCCAGCGCACCGGGGAGCACGAATGAGCAGTTCTTC. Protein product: CASAPGSTNEQFF.

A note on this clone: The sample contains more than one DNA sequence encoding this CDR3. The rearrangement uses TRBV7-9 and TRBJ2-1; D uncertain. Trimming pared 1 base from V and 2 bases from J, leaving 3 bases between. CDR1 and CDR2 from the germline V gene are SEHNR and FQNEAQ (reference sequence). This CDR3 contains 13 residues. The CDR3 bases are TGTGCCAGCAGCTTAGGAGCCTACAATGAGCAGTTCTTC. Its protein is CASSLGAYNEQFF.

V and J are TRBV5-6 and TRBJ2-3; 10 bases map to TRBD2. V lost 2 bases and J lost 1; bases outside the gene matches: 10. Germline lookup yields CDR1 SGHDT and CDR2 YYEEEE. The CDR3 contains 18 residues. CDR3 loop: CASSFGLAGAGGTDTQYF. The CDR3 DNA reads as TGTGCCAGCAGCTTCGGGCTAGCGGGGGCCGGTGGCACAGATACGCAGTATTTT.

The CDR3 spells CATSQGETQYF. CDR3 in DNA: TGCGCCACCAGCCAGGGGGAGACCCAGTACTTC. The rearrangement links TRBV10-2 to TRBJ2-5, with D perhaps TRBD1 (6 bases). CDR3 size: 11 residues. Trimming took off 10 bases at V and 5 bases at J, with 11 bases between the two ends. The V gene's germline CDR1 is WSHSY and CDR2 SAAADI.

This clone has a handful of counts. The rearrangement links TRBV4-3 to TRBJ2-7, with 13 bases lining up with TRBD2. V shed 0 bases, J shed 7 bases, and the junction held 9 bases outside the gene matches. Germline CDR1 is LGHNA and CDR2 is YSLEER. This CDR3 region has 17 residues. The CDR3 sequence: CASSQDLGTSGTREQYF. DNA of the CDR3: TGCGCCAGCAGCCAAGACCTCGGGACTAGCGGGACGAGAGAGCAGTACTTC.

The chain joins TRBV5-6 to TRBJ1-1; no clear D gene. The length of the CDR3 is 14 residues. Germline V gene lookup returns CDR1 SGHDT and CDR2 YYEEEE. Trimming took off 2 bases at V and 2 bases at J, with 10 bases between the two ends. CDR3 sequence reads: CASSFSGSNTEAFF. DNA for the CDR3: TGTGCCAGCAGCTTTTCCGGGAGTAACACTGAAGCTTTCTTT.

The CDR3 here is CASRRSGSSYNEQFF. For the CDR3, the DNA is TGTGCCAGCAGACGAAGCGGAAGCTCCTACAATGAGCAGTTCTTC. The chain is built from TRBV2 and TRBJ2-1; maybe TRBD2 (5 bases). Trimming shortened V by 6 bases and J by 0 bases, and 12 bases separated the two germline ends. The germline CDR1 and CDR2 sequences are SNHLY and FYNNEI. This CDR3 contains 15 residues.

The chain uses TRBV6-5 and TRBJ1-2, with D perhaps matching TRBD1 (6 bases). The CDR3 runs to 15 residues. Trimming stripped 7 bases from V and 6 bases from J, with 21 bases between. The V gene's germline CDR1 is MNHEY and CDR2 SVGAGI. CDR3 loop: CASTPGAGPSHGYTF. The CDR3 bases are TGTGCCAGCACCCCAGGGGCAGGGCCGTCTCATGGCTACACCTTC.

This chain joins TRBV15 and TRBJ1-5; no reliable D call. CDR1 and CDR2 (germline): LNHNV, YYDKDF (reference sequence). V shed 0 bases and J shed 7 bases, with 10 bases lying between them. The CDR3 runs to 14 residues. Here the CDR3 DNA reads TGTGCCACCAGCAGAGATTTGGGGAGGCAGCCCCAGCATTTT. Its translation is CATSRDLGRQPQHF.

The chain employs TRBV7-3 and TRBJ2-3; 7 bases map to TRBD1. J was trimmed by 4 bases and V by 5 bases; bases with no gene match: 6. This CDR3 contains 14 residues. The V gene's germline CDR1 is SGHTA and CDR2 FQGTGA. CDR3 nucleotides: TGTGCCAGCAGCCCATGGGACAGAGCAGATACGCAGTATTTT. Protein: CASSPWDRADTQYF.

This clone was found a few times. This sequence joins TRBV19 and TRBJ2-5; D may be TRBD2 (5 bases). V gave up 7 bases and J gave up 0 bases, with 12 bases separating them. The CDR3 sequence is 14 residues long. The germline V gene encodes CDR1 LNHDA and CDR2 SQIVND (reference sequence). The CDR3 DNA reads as TGTGCCAGTAACCCGGGGATGTACCAAGAGACCCAGTACTTC. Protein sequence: CASNPGMYQETQYF.

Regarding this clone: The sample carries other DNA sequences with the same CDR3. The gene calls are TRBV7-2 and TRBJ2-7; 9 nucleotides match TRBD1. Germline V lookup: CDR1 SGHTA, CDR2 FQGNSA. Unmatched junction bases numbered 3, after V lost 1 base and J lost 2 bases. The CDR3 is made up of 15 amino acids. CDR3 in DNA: TGTGCCAGCAGCTTAGGTGGGACAGGGACCTACGAGCAGTACTTC. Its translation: CASSLGGTGTYEQYF.

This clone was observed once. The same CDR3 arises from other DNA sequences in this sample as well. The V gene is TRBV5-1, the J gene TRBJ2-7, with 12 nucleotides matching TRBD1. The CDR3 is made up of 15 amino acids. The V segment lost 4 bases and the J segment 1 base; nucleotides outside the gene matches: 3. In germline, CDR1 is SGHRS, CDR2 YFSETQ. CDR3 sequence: CASSLGQGASYEQYF. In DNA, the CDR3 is TGCGCCAGCAGCCTGGGACAGGGGGCTTCCTACGAGCAGTACTTC.

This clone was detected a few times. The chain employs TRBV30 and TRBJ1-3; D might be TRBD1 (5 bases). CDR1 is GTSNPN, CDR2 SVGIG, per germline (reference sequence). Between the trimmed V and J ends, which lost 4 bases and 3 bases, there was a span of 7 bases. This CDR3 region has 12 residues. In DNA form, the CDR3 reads TGTGCCTGGACAGGGCATGGAAACACCATATATTTT. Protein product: CAWTGHGNTIYF.